The 2 T cell receptor beta chains given below trace back to one sample, sequenced in a study of early T cells in non-severe SARS-CoV-2 infection. TCRdb recomputed calls from the 5' RACE reads with MiXCR, one row per CDR3 protein. This sample has about 67,000 distinct CDR3 sequences, with roughly 11% found just once. Material for sequencing was whole blood. The receptors originated from an adult who was a healthcare worker with PCR-confirmed SARS-CoV-2 infection or an uninfected control (not recorded which).

This clonotype was recorded at least ten times. CDR3 loop: CSVSPGGLGYTF. CDR3 in DNA: TGCAGCGTTTCTCCAGGGGGGCTTGGCTACACCTTC. The chain couples TRBV29-1 to TRBJ1-2, with 7 bases fitting TRBD1. This CDR3 spans 12 amino acids. The trim removed 5 bases at V and 7 bases at J, leaving 7 bases unmatched. CDR1 is SQVTM, CDR2 ANQGSEA, per germline.

The chain joins TRBV5-1 to TRBJ2-2; D not certain. The CDR3 runs 16 residues. Between the trimmed V and J ends, which lost 0 bases and 2 bases, there was a span of 11 bases. CDR1 SGHRS and CDR2 YFSETQ come from the germline V gene. CDR3 region: CASSLVAGPNTGELFF. The CDR3, as DNA: TGCGCCAGCAGCTTGGTGGCCGGACCAAACACCGGGGAGCTGTTTTTT. Based on the CDR3 plus reference TRBV5-1 and TRBJ2-2, the full variable domain is KAGVTQTPRYLIKTRGQQVTLSCSPISGHRSVSWYQQTPGQGLQFLFEYFSETQRNKGNFPGRFSGRQFSNSRSEMNVSTLELGDSALYLCASSLVAGPNTGELFFGEGSRLTVL.